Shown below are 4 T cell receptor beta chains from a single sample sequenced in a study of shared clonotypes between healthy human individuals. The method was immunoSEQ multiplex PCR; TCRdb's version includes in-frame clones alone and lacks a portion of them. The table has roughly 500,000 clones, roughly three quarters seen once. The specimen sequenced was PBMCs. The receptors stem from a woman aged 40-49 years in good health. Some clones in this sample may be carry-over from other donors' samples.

CDR3 sequence (DNA): TGTGCCAGCAGTCGGACTAGCGGGAAAGGTACAGATACGCAGTATTTT. It codes for CASSRTSGKGTDTQYF. This sequence joins TRBV11-1 and TRBJ2-3; 12 nucleotides align to TRBD2. CDR1 and CDR2 from the germline V gene are SGHAT and FQDESV (reference sequence). The CDR3 loop spans 16 amino acids. Trimming took 6 bases from V and 3 from J; bases not matched to a gene: 7.

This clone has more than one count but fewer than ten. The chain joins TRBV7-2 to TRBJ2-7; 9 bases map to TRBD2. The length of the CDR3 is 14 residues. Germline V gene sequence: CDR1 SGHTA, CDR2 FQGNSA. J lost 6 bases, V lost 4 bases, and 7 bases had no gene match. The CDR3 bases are TGTGCCAGCAGCTCTTCTAGCGGGACGAGCGAGCAGTACTTC. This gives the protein CASSSSSGTSEQYF.

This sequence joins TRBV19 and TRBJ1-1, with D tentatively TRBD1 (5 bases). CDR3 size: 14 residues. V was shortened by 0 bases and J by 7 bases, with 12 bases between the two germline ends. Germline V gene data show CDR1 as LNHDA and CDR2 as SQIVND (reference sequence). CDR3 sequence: CASSIERQSLEAFF. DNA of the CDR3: TGTGCCAGTAGTATAGAGAGACAGAGTCTTGAAGCTTTCTTT.

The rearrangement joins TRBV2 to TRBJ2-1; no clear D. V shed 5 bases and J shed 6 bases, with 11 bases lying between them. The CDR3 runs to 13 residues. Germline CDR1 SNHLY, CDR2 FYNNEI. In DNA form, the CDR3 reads TGTGCCAGCAGTATCAGACCACTCAATGAGCAGTTCTTC. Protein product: CASSIRPLNEQFF.